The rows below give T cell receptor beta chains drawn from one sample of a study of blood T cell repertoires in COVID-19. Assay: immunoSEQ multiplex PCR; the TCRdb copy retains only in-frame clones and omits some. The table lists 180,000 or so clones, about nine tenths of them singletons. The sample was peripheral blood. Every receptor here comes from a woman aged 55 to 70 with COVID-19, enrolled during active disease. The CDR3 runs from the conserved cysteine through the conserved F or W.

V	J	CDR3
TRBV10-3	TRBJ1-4	CAISRTAGNEKLFF
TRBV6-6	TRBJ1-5	CASSGQGANQPQHF
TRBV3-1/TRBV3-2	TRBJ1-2	CASSRGVRNYGYTF
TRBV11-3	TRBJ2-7	CASSLGPLYEQYF
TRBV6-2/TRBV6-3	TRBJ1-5	CASSYPDRAQPQHF
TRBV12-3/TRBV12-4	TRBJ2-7	CASRGQIYEQYF
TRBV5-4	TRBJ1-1	CAIGTGSTNTEAFF
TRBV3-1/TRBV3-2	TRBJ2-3	CASTQPGTDTQYF
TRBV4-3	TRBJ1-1	CASSQPDRNTEAFF
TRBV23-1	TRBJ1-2	CASRPGTGGSGYTF
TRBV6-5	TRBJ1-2	CASSLDRVQDGYTF
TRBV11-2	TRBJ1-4	CASSFPVLAEKLFF
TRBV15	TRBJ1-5	CATSRVGQSNQPQHF
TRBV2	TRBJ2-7	CATSGYEQYF
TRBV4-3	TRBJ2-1	CASSRVAAEGQFF
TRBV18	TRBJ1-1	CASSPLSRGNTEAFF
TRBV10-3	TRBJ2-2	CAIRSRDLNTGELFF
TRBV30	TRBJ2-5	CAWSATGGQETQYF
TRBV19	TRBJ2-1	CASSWPPLASYNEQFF
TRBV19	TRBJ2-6	CASSKRHPSGANVLTF
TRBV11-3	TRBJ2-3	CASSLDQAGEADTQYF
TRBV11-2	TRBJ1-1	CASSFRDRDTEAFF
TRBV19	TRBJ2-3	CASRGGRAAADTQYF
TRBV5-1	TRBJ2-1	CASSRPEGTNEQFF
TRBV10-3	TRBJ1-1	CAISEGQGGTEAFF
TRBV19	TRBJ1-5	CASTRTGGPNQPQHF
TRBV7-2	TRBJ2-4	CASSLGAGAKNIQYF
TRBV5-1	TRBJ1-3	CASSRQTGVGNTIYF
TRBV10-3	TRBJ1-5	CAISEGGYSNQPQHF
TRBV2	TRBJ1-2	CASRPGQVYGYTF
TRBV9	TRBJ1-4	CASSVEQEFGKLFF
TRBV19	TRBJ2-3	CASSGRGLAGRTDTQYF
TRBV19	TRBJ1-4	CASQGWPNEKLFF
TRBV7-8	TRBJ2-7	CASSHTSGRPYEQYF
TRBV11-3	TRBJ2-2	CASSLSQGFSTGELFF
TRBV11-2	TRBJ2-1	CASSQSGFVGAGDEQFF
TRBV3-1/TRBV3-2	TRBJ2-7	CASSQASGGQYEQYF
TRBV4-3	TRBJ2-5	CASSQGTGGGETQYF
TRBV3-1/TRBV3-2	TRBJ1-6	CASSQGLTAVNSPLHF
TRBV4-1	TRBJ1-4	CASSQGLPNEKLFF
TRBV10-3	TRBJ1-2	CAINPGQGSGGYTF
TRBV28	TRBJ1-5	CASSVTGAPNQPQHF
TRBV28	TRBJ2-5	CASSFGDTTRTQYF
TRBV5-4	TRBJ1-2	CASSSGQDNYGYTF
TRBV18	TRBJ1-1	CASSPLSSGNTEAFF
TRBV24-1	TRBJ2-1	CATSTQGKQFF
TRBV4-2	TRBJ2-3	CASSAQLAGFLTDTQYF
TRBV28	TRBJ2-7	CASNNYRVGTYEQYF